Each of the 4 T cell receptor beta chains below was sequenced from the same sample in a study of T cell changes during pregnancy in multiple sclerosis (dated by TCRdb to between 2018 and 2020). Preparation of the library involved the immunoSEQ multiplex PCR assay. As stored in TCRdb, this immuneACCESS dataset retains in-frame rearrangements with V and J assigned. A fraction of the clones does not appear; measured against another copy, unresolved V genes explain less than half of the discrepancy, and the remainder lacks a known reason. In all, the sample holds some 14,000 clones, and 85% to 90% of those were seen once. The top ten hold about 8.7% of the sample. The sequences come from CD8+ T cells from peripheral blood mononuclear cells, collected in the first trimester of pregnancy. These receptors were collected from a female donor with multiple sclerosis, enrolled in a pregnancy study.

J is TRBJ1-2 and V is TRBV2, with 7 positions matching TRBD1. CDR3 length: 14 residues. V was pared by 6 bases and J by 2 bases, with 6 bases of the junction left unmatched. Germline values: CDR1 SNHLY, CDR2 FYNNEI. CDR3 in amino acids: CASSPDRSNYGYTF. CDR3 nucleotides: TGTGCCAGCAGCCCGGACAGGTCGAACTATGGCTACACCTTC. Supplemented by reference TRBV2 and TRBJ1-2, the full variable domain reads EPEVTQTPSHQVTQMGQEVILRCVPISNHLYFYWYRQILGQKVEFLVSFYNNEISEKSEIFDDQFSVERPDGSNFTLKIRSTKLEDSAMYFCASSPDRSNYGYTFGSGTRLTVV.

The CDR3 spells CASSFEGANYGYTF. The CDR3 bases are TGTGCCAGCAGTTTCGAGGGCGCAAACTATGGCTACACCTTC. The chain joins TRBV2 to TRBJ1-2; D is unclear. This CDR3 is built from 14 residues. Per germline, CDR1 SNHLY and CDR2 FYNNEI. Deletions cut 5 bases from V and 2 bases from J, with 12 bases between.

The J gene is TRBJ1-6, the V gene TRBV27; D unresolved. V was clipped by 9 bases and J by 9 bases, with 12 bases between them. CDR3 size: 12 residues. From germline, CDR1 is MNHEY and CDR2 SMNVEV (reference sequence). The CDR3 loop reads CASGEGGSPLHF. The CDR3 DNA sequence: TGTGCCAGTGGCGAGGGCGGTTCACCCCTCCACTTT.

The genes are TRBV4-2 and TRBJ2-2; D may be TRBD1 (6 bases). CDR3 length equals 15 residues. The germline V gene encodes CDR1 LGHNA and CDR2 YNFKEQ. V was trimmed by 0 bases and J by 4 bases, leaving 9 bases between them. The CDR3 DNA reads TGTGCCAGCAGCCAAGACAGGGGCTTCACCGGGGAGCTGTTTTTT. Its protein is CASSQDRGFTGELFF.